The 8 T cell receptor beta chains presented below share a single source sample, sequenced in a study of prognosis after radiotherapy for stage I lung cancer. Amplification of TCR beta CDR3 from genomic DNA used two-round multiplex PCR. Primers were specific to each TRBV and TRBJ gene in first-round PCR. TCRdb passed the multiplex PCR reads through MiXCR, listing each CDR3 protein once. The sample has some 27,000 distinct CDR3 sequences, approximately 44% seen once. The sample consisted of PBMCs, taken before or after stereotactic body radiation therapy (not recorded which). These TCRs come from a donor aged 50 or older with non-small cell lung cancer.

Note on this clonotype: This probably arose from a read error, given a far larger clone one base away. The J gene is TRBJ2-7, the V gene TRBV7-9; no clear D. The germline V gene encodes CDR1 SEHNR and CDR2 FQNEAQ (reference sequence). The CDR3 contains 14 residues. The V end lost 5 bases, the J end lost 3 bases, and 14 bases lay between the germline ends. CDR3 sequence reads: CASSANSVDYEQYF. CDR3 DNA: TGTGCCAGCAGCGCGAACAGTGTCGACTACGAGCAGTACTTC.

This clonotype occurred many times. The chain couples TRBV9 to TRBJ1-6; TRBD1 might be the D (6 bases). Germline V CDR1 and CDR2: SGDLS, YYNGEE. This CDR3 spans 14 amino acids. V was cut by 4 bases and J by 7 bases, with 12 bases left in between. CDR3: CASSTGKTNSPLHF. The CDR3, as DNA: TGTGCCAGCAGCACAGGGAAGACAAATTCACCCCTCCACTTT.

The rearrangement links TRBV20-1 to TRBJ1-2; the D gene is possibly TRBD1 (6 bases). V lost 2 bases and J 5 bases, leaving 15 bases between the germline ends. CDR1 is DFQATT, CDR2 SNEGSKA, per germline (reference sequence). The CDR3 covers 14 residues. The CDR3 is CSARPSGGAYGYTF. The CDR3 DNA is TGCAGTGCTAGACCCTCTGGGGGCGCGTATGGCTACACCTTC.

This clonotype was observed many times. The gene calls are TRBV6-1 and TRBJ2-6, with TRBD2 identical over 14 bases. CDR1 is MNHNS and CDR2 is SASEGT in the germline V gene. This CDR3 contains 20 residues. V dropped 8 bases and J dropped 4; count of bases not matched to a gene: 16. Written as DNA, the CDR3 is TGTGCCAGCTACCTTGGACTAGCGGGAGGAAAATGGGGAGGGGCCAACGTCCTGACTTTC. This codes for CASYLGLAGGKWGGANVLTF.

V and J are TRBV20-1 and TRBJ2-1; D might be TRBD2 (5 bases). The CDR3 loop spans 13 amino acids. Germline V gene data show CDR1 as DFQATT and CDR2 as SNEGSKA (reference sequence). The V and J ends lost 5 bases and 6 bases respectively, with 14 bases between them. CDR3 sequence reads: CSAEGGEGNEQFF. The CDR3 bases are TGCAGTGCTGAGGGTGGCGAGGGCAATGAGCAGTTCTTC.

With regard to this clonotype: This likely traces to a read error, being one base from a far larger clone. The CDR3 loop reads CASSPGLEGTQYF. CDR3 nucleotide sequence: TGTGCCAGCAGTCCCGGACTAGAGGGTACGCAGTATTTT. The chain carries TRBV12-3 or TRBV12-4 and TRBJ2-3; 7 bases are shared with TRBD2. V was pared by 5 bases and J by 8 bases, with 7 bases of the junction left unmatched. The CDR3 contains 13 residues.

In this sample, this clonotype turned up many times. The rearrangement joins TRBV7-9 to TRBJ1-5, with a weak D call TRBD1 (6 bases). The V and J ends lost 2 bases and 5 bases respectively, with 7 bases between them. The CDR3 covers 13 residues. Germline V lookup: CDR1 SEHNR, CDR2 FQNEAQ (reference sequence). This chain's CDR3 is CASSLNRDQPQHF. Written as DNA, the CDR3 is TGTGCCAGCAGCTTAAACAGGGATCAGCCCCAGCATTTT.

This chain joins TRBV4-3 and TRBJ2-7, with 7 bases lining up with TRBD2. CDR1 LGHNA and CDR2 YSLEER come from the germline V gene. The CDR3 totals 16 residues. V lost 2 bases, J lost 5 bases, and 12 bases stayed unmatched. The CDR3 DNA follows: TGCGCCAGCAGCCAATTTCCGGGGGGTGCCGTGAACGAGCAGTACTTC. This translates into CASSQFPGGAVNEQYF.